This T cell receptor (beta chain) was profiled in a study of Graves' ophthalmopathy and Graves' hyperthyroidism. Broader study findings: At about 69% sensitivity and over 72% specificity, the model predicted progression of the ophthalmopathy.

This clonotype has a handful of counts. Its antigen is not known. The TCR beta CDR3 regions underwent amplification from RNA transcripts. An opening RT-PCR round employed HTBI primers and preceded a second-round multiplex PCR. TCRdb analysed the multiplex PCR reads with MiXCR anew, one entry per CDR3 protein. The repertoire holds some 250,000 distinct CDR3 sequences, with approximately 42% as singletons. CDR3 length equals 13 residues. Germline CDR1 is SQVTM and CDR2 is ANQGSEA. Trimming left V 5 bases short and J 1 base short, with 11 bases between. The TCR sequence derives from an adult man with Graves' ophthalmopathy. The rearrangement uses TRBV29-1 and TRBJ2-5, with D possibly called TRBD1 or TRBD2 (5 bases each). The source material was peripheral blood. CDR3 amino acids: CSVSGTLQETQYF. CDR3 DNA sequence: TGCAGCGTTTCCGGGACCCTCCAAGAGACCCAGTACTTC.